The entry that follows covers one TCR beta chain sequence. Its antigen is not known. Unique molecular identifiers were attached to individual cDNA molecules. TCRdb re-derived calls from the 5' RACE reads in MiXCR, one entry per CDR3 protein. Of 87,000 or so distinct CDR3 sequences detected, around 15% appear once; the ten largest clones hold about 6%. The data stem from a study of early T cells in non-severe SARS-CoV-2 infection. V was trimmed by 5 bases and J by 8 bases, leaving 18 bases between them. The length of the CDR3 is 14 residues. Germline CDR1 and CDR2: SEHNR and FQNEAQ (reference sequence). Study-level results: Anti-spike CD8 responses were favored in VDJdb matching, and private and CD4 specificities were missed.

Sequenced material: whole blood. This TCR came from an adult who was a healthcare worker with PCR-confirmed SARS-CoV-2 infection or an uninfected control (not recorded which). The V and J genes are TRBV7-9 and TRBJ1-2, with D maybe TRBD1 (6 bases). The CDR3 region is CASSQGQRSKGYTF. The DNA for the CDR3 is TGTGCCAGCAGCCAGGGACAACGCTCGAAAGGCTACACCTTC.